One T cell receptor beta chain is described in this entry. Its antigen is not known. The data originate from a study of shared clonotypes between healthy human individuals. Germline lookup yields CDR1 SGHAT and CDR2 FQNNGV. The CDR3 runs to 15 residues. V was clipped by 4 bases and J by 4 bases; unmatched bases: 7. The study, taken as a whole, reports: Rarefaction curves obtained for sorted subsets showed sequencing incomplete despite large depth.

CD45RO-negative, CCR7-selected cells formed the naive CD8 fraction, which excluded terminally differentiated effector memory CD45RA+ cells. The assay ran at deep level. TCRdb's table, derived via immunoSEQ multiplex PCR, lists solely in-frame clones and lacks some. The repertoire holds some 2,100,000 clones, just over 90% seen once, with approximately 1.7% in the top ten. The source of this sequence is a man between 18 and 29 years old in good health. Some clones in this sample may be carry-over from other donors' samples. Material for sequencing was naive CD8+ T cells from PBMCs. This rearrangement joins TRBV11-2 to TRBJ2-1, with 7 bases aligning to TRBD1. CDR3 loop: CASSSTGMGYNEQFF. CDR3 nucleotide sequence: TGTGCCAGCAGCTCGACAGGGATGGGGTACAATGAGCAGTTCTTC.